One and the same sample provided the 19 T cell receptor beta chains below, sequenced in a study of blood T cell repertoires in COVID-19. Data came from immunoSEQ multiplex PCR; TCRdb stores just in-frame clones and leaves some out. The data contain just under 350,000 clones, 75% to 90% of them singletons. Sequenced material: peripheral blood. The source is a woman aged 45-59 years with COVID-19, enrolled during active disease.

The chain combines TRBV10-3 with TRBJ2-5, with D possibly being TRBD2 (5 bases). CDR1 and CDR2 (germline): ENHRY, SYGVKD. The CDR3 covers 15 residues. V lost 2 bases, J lost 0 bases, and 10 bases lay in between. The CDR3 loop is CAISEGGTNQETQYF. The CDR3 nucleotides are TGTGCCATCAGTGAGGGAGGTACCAACCAAGAGACCCAGTACTTC.

The chain employs TRBV7-9 and TRBJ2-2, with 8 bases aligning to TRBD2. Germline trimming cut 5 bases from V and 5 bases from J; bases unmatched to any gene: 10. Germline loops: CDR1 SEHNR, CDR2 FQNEAQ (reference sequence). This CDR3 region has 16 residues. The CDR3 DNA sequence: TGTGCCAGCAGCCCAAACATAGCGGGAAAGACCGGGGAGCTGTTTTTT. It translates to CASSPNIAGKTGELFF.

The chain has TRBV27 and TRBJ1-1, with D perhaps matching TRBD1 (5 bases). Deletions cut 2 bases from V and 9 bases from J, with 16 bases between. Germline CDR1 reads MNHEY; CDR2 reads SMNVEV (reference sequence). The CDR3 runs 14 residues. CDR3 sequence reads: CASSLIPYQGQAFF. The DNA of the CDR3 is TGTGCCAGCAGTTTAATCCCTTATCAGGGCCAAGCTTTCTTT.

The chain recombines TRBV6-2 or TRBV6-3 with TRBJ1-2, with a possible D match to TRBD1 (6 bases). Germline assignment: CDR1 MNHEY and CDR2 SVGEGT. This CDR3 contains 13 residues. Trimming took 6 bases from V and 4 from J, leaving 12 bases between them. The CDR3 region has the DNA TGTGCCAGCAGCAACAGGGTTCTCTATGGCTACACCTTC. Protein: CASSNRVLYGYTF.

This chain links TRBV3-1 (or the pseudogene TRBV3-2) with TRBJ2-6; D remains unclear. Germline CDR1 is LGHDT and CDR2 is YNNKEL (reference sequence). The V end lost 4 bases, the J end lost 1 base, and 8 bases lay between the germline ends. The CDR3 extends over 15 amino acids. The CDR3 DNA follows: TGTGCCAGCAGCCTCCAACAATCTGGGGCCAACGTCCTGACTTTC. This gives the protein CASSLQQSGANVLTF.

The V and J genes are TRBV18 and TRBJ2-1, with 7 bases matching TRBD1. The CDR3 contains 15 residues. In germline, CDR1 is KGHSH, CDR2 LQKENI. Trimming removed 2 bases from V and 4 bases from J; junction bases left unmatched: 5. CDR3 sequence: CASSPEGAQYNEQFF. CDR3 in DNA: TGTGCCAGCTCACCAGAGGGGGCCCAATACAATGAGCAGTTCTTC.

The V gene is TRBV19, the J gene TRBJ1-4, with 10 bases matching TRBD1. Trimming cost V 9 bases and J 0 bases; bases outside gene matches: 4. Germline CDR1 is LNHDA and CDR2 is SQIVND (reference sequence). This CDR3 spans 15 amino acids. The CDR3 coding sequence is TGTGCCAGCTGGGACAGGGGACCAACTAATGAAAAACTGTTTTTT. Its translation is CASWDRGPTNEKLFF.

The genes are TRBV9 and TRBJ2-7, with TRBD1 as a possible D gene (5 bases). With 7 bases removed from V and 7 bases from J, the gap between germline ends came to 15 bases. The CDR3 is 12 residues long. CDR1 SGDLS and CDR2 YYNGEE come from the germline V gene. The CDR3 here is CASEGAEAEQYF. CDR3 nucleotide sequence: TGTGCCAGCGAAGGGGCGGAAGCGGAGCAGTACTTC. The whole variable domain, filled in from reference TRBV9 and TRBJ2-7, reads DSGVTQTPKHLITATGQRVTLRCSPRSGDLSVYWYQQSLDQGLQFLIQYYNGEERAKGNILERFSAQQFPDLHSELNLSSLELGDSALYFCASEGAEAEQYFGPGTRLTVT.

This chain links TRBV30 with TRBJ1-6; 9 bases match TRBD1. This CDR3 comprises 15 residues. Germline-derived CDR1 and CDR2 are GTSNPN and SVGIG (reference sequence). Trimming removed 1 base from V and 5 bases from J; junction bases left unmatched: 3. The CDR3 reads CAWSGGQGHNSPLHF. The CDR3 nucleotides read TGTGCCTGGAGTGGGGGACAGGGACATAATTCACCCCTCCACTTT. The whole variable domain, filled in from reference TRBV30 and TRBJ1-6, reads SQTIHQWPATLVQPVGSPLSLECTVEGTSNPNLYWYRQAAGRGLQLLFYSVGIGQISSEVPQNLSASRPQDRQFILSSKKLLLSDSGFYLCAWSGGQGHNSPLHFGNGTRLTVT.

The V and J genes are TRBV7-2 and TRBJ2-7; D possibly corresponds to TRBD1 (5 bases). V lost 5 bases and J 3 bases, leaving 11 bases between the germline ends. The germline gives CDR1 SGHTA, CDR2 FQGNSA. The CDR3 loop spans 13 amino acids. In DNA, the CDR3 is TGTGCCAGCAGCCCGCAGGGTGGCTACGAGCAGTACTTC. Protein sequence: CASSPQGGYEQYF.

V is TRBV5-1 and J is TRBJ2-1; TRBD1 matches 7 bases. CDR1 and CDR2 from the germline V gene are SGHRS and YFSETQ. This CDR3 comprises 14 residues. V was pared by 6 bases and J by 0 bases, with 3 bases of the junction left unmatched. The CDR3 coding sequence is TGCGCCAGCACGGGACAGAGCTCCTACAATGAGCAGTTCTTC. It codes for CASTGQSSYNEQFF. Full variable domain (remainder filled in from reference TRBV5-1 and TRBJ2-1): KAGVTQTPRYLIKTRGQQVTLSCSPISGHRSVSWYQQTPGQGLQFLFEYFSETQRNKGNFPGRFSGRQFSNSRSEMNVSTLELGDSALYLCASTGQSSYNEQFFGPGTRLTVL.

The CDR3 protein is CASSHYTTDTQYF. Written as DNA, the CDR3 is TGTGCCAGCAGCCACTACACCACAGATACGCAGTATTTT. This rearrangement joins TRBV7-9 to TRBJ2-3; no clear D gene. Trimming shortened V by 5 bases and J by 2 bases, and 8 bases separated the two germline ends. CDR1 and CDR2 (germline): SEHNR, FQNEAQ (reference sequence). The CDR3 has 13 residues.

This chain uses TRBV5-1 with TRBJ2-7; possibly TRBD1 for D (5 bases). V was shortened by 1 base and J by 5 bases, with 13 bases between the two germline ends. This CDR3 region has 14 residues. The V gene's germline CDR1 is SGHRS and CDR2 YFSETQ. For the CDR3, the DNA is TGCGCCAGCAGCTTGCTAGGGGCGGTCAACGAGCAGTACTTC. Encoded protein: CASSLLGAVNEQYF.

The J gene is TRBJ2-3, the V gene TRBV18; D gene uncertain. Trimming cost V 3 bases and J 6 bases, with 10 bases left between them. The CDR3 spans 13 residues. CDR1 is KGHSH, CDR2 LQKENI, per germline. DNA of the CDR3: TGTGCCAGCTCACCGACTCTAATGGATACGCAGTATTTT. The encoded protein is CASSPTLMDTQYF.

This clone was recorded once. The V gene is TRBV9, the J gene TRBJ2-2; D could derive from TRBD1 or TRBD2 (6 bases each). Trimming removed 4 bases at V and 5 bases at J, with 15 bases between. Germline CDR1 and CDR2: SGDLS and YYNGEE. CDR3 length: 15 residues. CDR3 in amino acids: CASSIGGRKTGELFF. The CDR3 DNA reads as TGTGCCAGCAGCATAGGGGGGCGTAAAACCGGGGAGCTGTTTTTT.

This rearrangement joins TRBV3-1 (or the pseudogene TRBV3-2) to TRBJ1-6; D is undetermined. The CDR3 is 14 amino acids. Germline loops: CDR1 LGHDT, CDR2 YNNKEL (reference sequence). Trimming took 7 bases from V and 10 from J, leaving 17 bases between them. In DNA form, the CDR3 reads TGTGCCAGCAATGAGGGTGTCCGAGGCTCACCCCTCCACTTT. It translates to CASNEGVRGSPLHF.

This clone has only a few counts. The chain carries TRBV4-2 and TRBJ1-3; D uncertain. The CDR3 spans 15 residues. Germline V gene data show CDR1 as LGHNA and CDR2 as YNFKEQ. The V end lost 5 bases, the J end lost 1 base, and 12 bases lay between the germline ends. CDR3 DNA sequence: TGTGCCAGCAGCTCAAGCGGGGTGTCTGGAAACACCATATATTTT. Translating gives CASSSSGVSGNTIYF.

This chain joins TRBV6-5 and TRBJ1-6, with 8 bases that match TRBD1. Trimming cost V 6 bases and J 10 bases; bases outside gene matches: 8. Germline V CDR1 and CDR2: MNHEY, SVGAGI. The CDR3 runs 14 residues. The CDR3 sequence is CASSNGQGASPLHF. CDR3 sequence (DNA): TGTGCCAGCAGCAACGGACAGGGCGCATCACCCCTCCACTTT.

Remarks on this clone: In the same sample, other DNA sequences code for this CDR3. DNA of the CDR3: TGCGCCAGCAGCTTGGCCGCCGGTTCCTCCTACGAGCAGTACTTC. The encoded protein is CASSLAAGSSYEQYF. The genes are TRBV5-1 and TRBJ2-7, with D uncertain. V was clipped by 0 bases and J by 0 bases, with 10 bases between them. This CDR3 spans 15 amino acids. The germline V gene has CDR1 SGHRS and CDR2 YFSETQ.